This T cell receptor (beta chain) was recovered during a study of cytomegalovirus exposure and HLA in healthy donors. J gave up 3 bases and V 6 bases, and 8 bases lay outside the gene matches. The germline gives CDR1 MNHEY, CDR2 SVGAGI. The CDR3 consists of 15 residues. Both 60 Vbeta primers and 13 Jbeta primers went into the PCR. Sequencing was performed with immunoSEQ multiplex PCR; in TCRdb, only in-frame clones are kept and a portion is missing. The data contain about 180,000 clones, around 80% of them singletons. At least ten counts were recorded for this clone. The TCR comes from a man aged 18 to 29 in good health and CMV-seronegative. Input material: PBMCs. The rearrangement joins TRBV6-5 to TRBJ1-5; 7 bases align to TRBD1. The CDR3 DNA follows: TGTGCCAGCAGGCCAGAGGGGGCGTTCAATCAGCCCCAGCATTTT. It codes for CASRPEGAFNQPQHF.